This T cell receptor (beta chain) emerged from a study of patients and donors after allogeneic stem cell transplantation. TCRdb independently ran MiXCR on the RT-PCR reads; one entry per CDR3 protein. The top ten clones hold 36% of a sample with 15,000 to 20,000 distinct CDR3 sequences, under 30% of them seen once. This CDR3 is built from 13 residues. The ends lost 4 bases at V and 11 bases at J; junction bases unmatched: 6. CDR1 SGHRS and CDR2 YFSETQ come from the germline V gene. The clonotype comes from a human donor who was either an allogeneic HSCT recipient or a stem cell or donor lymphocyte infusion donor (not recorded which). It is not recorded whose cells these are; they may come from a transplant donor. This chain links TRBV5-1 with TRBJ1-4; 9 bases agree with TRBD1. What was sequenced was blood, either unsorted or a sorted T cell fraction (not recorded which). For the CDR3, the DNA is TGCGCCAGCAGCCCGGGACAGGGTGGGAAACTGTTTTTT. This codes for CASSPGQGGKLFF.